The present T cell receptor (beta chain) was sequenced within a study of shared clonotypes between healthy human individuals. This clone was seen more than once but under ten times. Other DNA sequences from this sample encode an identical CDR3 as well. A split of CD4+ cells into CD45RA+ naive and CD45RA-negative memory subsets was performed. Assay used: immunoSEQ multiplex PCR; TCRdb lists only in-frame clones, some missing. Among about 1.5 million clones listed, approximately 98% were seen once. This CDR3 comprises 15 residues. The germline CDR1 and CDR2 sequences are SGHNT and YYREEE (reference sequence). V dropped 0 bases and J dropped 0 bases, with 7 bases sitting between them.

The receptor was derived from a young man in good health. This rearrangement joins TRBV5-4 to TRBJ2-1; the D gene could be TRBD1 or TRBD2 (5 bases each). Sequencing input: naive CD4+ T cells sorted from blood. As to subset: CD45RA+ positively selected. The CDR3 loop is CASSLGGSSYNEQFF. The CDR3, as DNA: TGTGCCAGCAGCTTGGGGGGGAGCTCCTACAATGAGCAGTTCTTC.